The 11 T cell receptor beta chains given below trace back to one sample, sequenced in a study of cytomegalovirus exposure and HLA in healthy donors. In the PCR, 60 Vbeta and 13 Jbeta primers were used. Method: immunoSEQ multiplex PCR; TCRdb's copy keeps in-frame clones and lacks some. The sample lists 90,000 to 140,000 clones; about three quarters were seen once. What was sequenced was PBMCs. Receptor source: a male donor in good health and CMV-seronegative.

The chain links TRBV11-2 to TRBJ2-7; perhaps TRBD2 as D (6 bases). The V end lost 5 bases, the J end lost 2 bases, and 16 bases lay between the germline ends. CDR1 and CDR2 (germline): SGHAT, FQNNGV. This CDR3 region has 15 residues. CDR3 sequence: CASSLFGGPAYEQYF. The CDR3 DNA follows: TGTGCCAGCAGCCTGTTTGGAGGGCCCGCCTACGAGCAGTACTTC.

This clone was seen more than once but under ten times. The junction and the germline gene differ at one end; a read error may be behind it. The CDR3 nucleotides are TGTTCCAGCAGCCCCACTAGCGCTACCTACAATGAGCAGTTCTTC. Amino acid sequence: CSSSPTSATYNEQFF. J is TRBJ2-1 and V is TRBV7-3; TRBD2 aligns across 7 bases. This CDR3 region has 15 residues. Germline loops: CDR1 SGHTA, CDR2 FQGTGA.

The chain couples TRBV18 to TRBJ2-7, with 8 positions matching TRBD1. J lost 3 bases, V lost 0 bases, and 7 bases had no gene match. CDR3 length equals 16 residues. The V gene's germline CDR1 is KGHSH and CDR2 LQKENI. CDR3 in DNA: TGTGCCAGCTCACCACCGAACAGGGGGAGTATCTACGAGCAGTACTTC. Translation gives CASSPPNRGSIYEQYF.

The chain links TRBV6-1 to TRBJ1-2; 7 bases are shared with TRBD1. V lost 4 bases, J lost 4 bases, and 6 bases stayed unmatched. Germline CDR1 reads MNHNS; CDR2 reads SASEGT. This CDR3 has 14 amino acids. CDR3: CASSGQGEGYGYTF. In nucleotides, the CDR3 is TGTGCCAGCAGTGGACAGGGTGAGGGCTATGGCTACACCTTC.

The chain uses TRBV5-1 and TRBJ2-2, with a possible D match to TRBD2 (6 bases). The V end lost 3 bases, the J end lost 0 bases, and 12 bases lay between the germline ends. The germline V gene has CDR1 SGHRS and CDR2 YFSETQ. The CDR3 consists of 16 residues. CDR3 region: CASSSEGPPNTGELFF. The CDR3 bases are TGCGCCAGCAGCTCGGAGGGACCGCCGAACACCGGGGAGCTGTTTTTT. Using reference TRBV5-1 and TRBJ2-2 for the parts outside the CDR3, the full variable domain is KAGVTQTPRYLIKTRGQQVTLSCSPISGHRSVSWYQQTPGQGLQFLFEYFSETQRNKGNFPGRFSGRQFSNSRSEMNVSTLELGDSALYLCASSSEGPPNTGELFFGEGSRLTVL.

This rearrangement joins TRBV6-4 to TRBJ2-4; TRBD1 is a possible D gene (5 bases). From germline, CDR1 is MRHNA and CDR2 SNTAGT. The CDR3 length is 14 residues. The V gene lost 6 bases and the J gene lost 1 base, with 10 bases spanning the gap. The CDR3, as DNA: TGTGCCAGCAGCTCAGGGTACGCCAAAAACATTCAGTACTTC. This translates into CASSSGYAKNIQYF.

This chain connects TRBV5-1 to TRBJ1-6; the D gene is possibly TRBD1 (5 bases). V lost 0 bases, J lost 8 bases, and 6 bases lay in between. The germline V gene has CDR1 SGHRS and CDR2 YFSETQ. There are 13 residues in the CDR3. The CDR3: CASSLARDSPLHF. CDR3 in DNA: TGCGCCAGCAGCTTGGCCAGGGATTCACCCCTCCACTTT.

This chain connects TRBV5-1 to TRBJ1-2; a possible D gene is TRBD1 (6 bases). CDR3 size: 16 residues. The V end was cut by 4 bases, the J end by 4 bases, with 20 bases between. In germline, CDR1 is SGHRS, CDR2 YFSETQ. This chain's CDR3 is CASSPERPSRGYGYTF. The CDR3 DNA reads TGCGCCAGCAGCCCGGAACGGCCGTCCAGGGGCTATGGCTACACCTTC.

V and J are TRBV13 and TRBJ1-1; D remains ambiguous. Germline CDR1 PRHDT, CDR2 FYEKMQ (reference sequence). The CDR3 extends over 15 amino acids. Trimming left V 5 bases short and J 0 bases short, with 13 bases between. The CDR3 nucleotides read TGTGCCAGCAGCCCCCGTACTTCTTTGAACACTGAAGCTTTCTTT. This sequence encodes CASSPRTSLNTEAFF.

On this clone: The junction departs from germline at one end; a sequencing error may be responsible. Other DNA sequences in the sample encode the same CDR3. CDR3 residues: CASGHSTANYGYTF. CDR3 in DNA: TGTGCCAGCGGGCATTCGACAGCTAACTATGGCTACACTTTC. The rearrangement uses TRBV19 and TRBJ1-2, with D possibly matching TRBD1 (5 bases). CDR3 length: 14 residues. Germline V gene lookup returns CDR1 LNHDA and CDR2 SQIVND (reference sequence).

CDR3 nucleotide sequence: TGCAGCGTGCGGACAGGGGGAGTCTATGGCTACACCTTC. Protein product: CSVRTGGVYGYTF. J is TRBJ1-2 and V is TRBV29-1; the match to TRBD1 covers 10 bases. Per germline, CDR1 SQVTM and CDR2 ANQGSEA. The ends lost 6 bases at V and 4 bases at J; junction bases unmatched: 5. The CDR3 covers 13 residues.